Here is one T cell receptor beta chain with its context. These data originate in a study of long-term antiretroviral therapy in people with HIV. The assay used was immunoSEQ (version v3.0), run at survey level. TCRdb's table, derived via immunoSEQ multiplex PCR, lists solely in-frame clones and lacks some. The sample consists of approximately 36,000 clones, almost 85% of them appearing once. This clonotype was obtained from a man younger than 35 with HIV. Sequences were derived from unsorted PBMCs, sampled 0.6 years after starting antiretroviral therapy.

The CDR3 DNA reads TGTGCCAGCAGTTTAACGGACTATGCAGCTTTCTTT. It specifies CASSLTDYAAFF. This chain connects TRBV28 to TRBJ1-1; D not resolved. V shed 2 bases and J shed 10 bases, with 11 bases lying between them. The CDR3 length is 12 residues. Germline lookup yields CDR1 MDHEN and CDR2 SYDVKM. Full variable domain (rest looked up from reference TRBV28 and TRBJ1-1): DVKVTQSSRYLVKRTGEKVFLECVQDMDHENMFWYRQDPGLGLRLIYFSYDVKMKEKGDIPEGYSVSREKKERFSLILESASTNQTSMYLCASSLTDYAAFFGQGTRLTVV.